This T cell receptor (beta chain) came from a study of spatial heterogeneity in lung cancer. Study-wide context: In the raw reads, each unique TCR and UMI combination was present more than ten times on average.

As for time point: sample taken at primary tumor resection. The donors comprised about 70 untreated early-stage non-small cell lung cancer patients. Without sorting, whole RNA was sequenced from tumor, nontumor lung or frozen PBMC. This clonotype was detected ten times or more. Individual TCR cDNA molecules each bore their own unique molecular identifier. TCRdb re-called the 5' RACE reads through MiXCR, storing one row per CDR3 protein. The repertoire holds 2,500 to 3,500 distinct CDR3 sequences, with roughly 5% as singletons. The V gene's germline CDR1 is MNHEY and CDR2 SMNVEV (reference sequence). V shed 0 bases and J 5 bases; nucleotides not matched to a gene: 6. CDR3 length: 17 residues.

This clonotype was obtained from a male donor with early-stage non-small cell lung cancer. V and J are TRBV27 and TRBJ2-2; 10 nucleotides agree with TRBD1. Here the sequenced sample was normal lung tissue next to the tumor, taken at surgery. Here the CDR3 reads CASSLSRGQGLTGELFF. As DNA, the CDR3 is TGTGCCAGCAGTTTATCGAGGGGACAGGGGTTAACCGGGGAGCTGTTTTTT.